This T cell receptor beta chain came from a study of blood T cell repertoires in COVID-19. Study information: Samples taken during acute and convalescent COVID-19 were collected in the United States, Italy and Spain. T cells, B-cell-depleted T cells, or PBMCs provided the cDNA or gDNA that served as material.

Sequencing used immunoSEQ multiplex PCR; TCRdb keeps in-frame clones, though not all of them. The data hold over 150,000 clones, with 90% observed a single time. This CDR3 is 14 amino acids long. Per germline, CDR1 LGHDT and CDR2 YNNKEL (reference sequence). Trimming took 2 bases from V and 9 from J, leaving 14 bases between them. The chain has TRBV3-1 (or the pseudogene TRBV3-2) and TRBJ2-1; D is perhaps TRBD1 (5 bases). This TCR was recovered from a man between 45 and 60 years old with acute or convalescent COVID-19. Sequencing input: peripheral blood. This CDR3 reads CASSQTAFQGEQFF. The CDR3 DNA is TGTGCCAGCAGCCAAACGGCCTTTCAGGGTGAGCAGTTCTTC.